A selection of T cell receptor beta chains follows, all from one sample in a study of cytomegalovirus exposure and HLA in healthy donors. Libraries were prepared by immunoSEQ multiplex PCR; TCRdb keeps only in-frame clonotypes and omits some of them. The data show around 140,000 clones, with 79% seen just once and about 1.1% held by the top ten. The sample was PBMCs. All receptors come from a male donor in good health and CMV-seronegative. Each CDR3 is given with its conserved first and last residue. The order of the fields is V gene, CDR3 length, CDR3 protein.

TRBV7-2 | 16 | CASSLLGGPSGNTIYF
TRBV7-6 | 15 | CASSHPGQGRHEQYF
TRBV30 | 16 | CAWSVPRTGGAGGYTF
TRBV10-3 | 15 | CAIGVGTGRTDTQYF
TRBV2 | 13 | CASRRDRNTEAFF
TRBV5-4 | 14 | CASSLVGPQETQYF
TRBV7-6 | 17 | CASSLPPVGAPDGELFF
TRBV5-4 | 14 | CASSLGTGVTEAFF
TRBV19 | 14 | CASSPLGQGNIQYF
TRBV7-8 | 15 | CASSPLAGASYEQYF
TRBV4-2 | 21 | CASSLDKRTGHTRSPNQPQHF
TRBV6-1 | 16 | CASSQGTSGGQGEQFF
TRBV27 | 15 | CASSPTVYSNQPQHF
TRBV5-4 | 13 | CASSTGQNYGYTF
TRBV30 | 15 | CAWSRISGGAAEQFF
TRBV5-1 | 16 | CASSLGLAASEGELFF
TRBV10-3 | 15 | CAISVEARSGNTIYF
TRBV11-2 | 16 | CASSWGSGLARNEQFF
TRBV4-2 | 18 | CASSRLSGGTVMNTEAFF
TRBV27 | 14 | CASRGLGSTGGYTF
TRBV7-9 | 16 | CASSSPRGGLGYGYTF
TRBV10-3 | 15 | CAISDSLDRATEAFF
TRBV29-1 | 13 | CSVDSGVTDTQYF
TRBV6-5 | 14 | CASSQGRSNQPQHF
TRBV6-1 | 14 | CASSGGQVTDTQYF
TRBV7-2 | 17 | CASSFLVAGGRSDTQYF
TRBV19 | 11 | CASSTQLKQFF
TRBV29-1 | 11 | CSVAPETEAFF
TRBV5-6 | 14 | CASSLADWEREQYF